The entry that follows covers one TCR beta chain sequence. The data are from a study of blood T cell repertoires in COVID-19. Study-wide context: COVID-19 samples collected from the United States, Italy and Spain covered acute and convalescent phases. T cells, B-cell-depleted T cells, or PBMCs supplied cDNA or gDNA.

The V end lost 3 bases, the J end lost 8 bases, and 5 bases lay between the germline ends. CDR3 length equals 11 residues. Germline V gene sequence: CDR1 LNHDA, CDR2 SQIVND (reference sequence). In the original analysis: Estimation of nucleated cell counts was performed using reference gene primer amplification. Here immunoSEQ multiplex PCR was the method, and the copy in TCRdb shows in-frame clones only, minus some. The V and J calls and the clone size are those of that table, but D and trimming were determined from the DNA. The sample contains hundreds of thousands of clones, around nine tenths of which appear only once.

The V call is TRBV19, the J call TRBJ2-1; D is unresolved. The source material was peripheral blood. The sequence was collected from a human donor in a cohort sampled during active COVID-19. For the CDR3, the DNA is TGTGCCAGTAGTATTTTCGATGAGCAGTTCTTC. Its protein is CASSIFDEQFF. The full variable domain, completed using reference TRBV19 and TRBJ2-1, is DGGITQSPKYLFRKEGQNVTLSCEQNLNHDAMYWYRQDPGQGLRLIYYSQIVNDFQKGDIAEGYSVSREKKESFPLTVTSAQKNPTAFYLCASSIFDEQFFGPGTRLTVL.